The rows below give T cell receptor beta chains drawn from one sample of a study of shared clonotypes between healthy human individuals. Profiled with immunoSEQ multiplex PCR; TCRdb holds only in-frame clones, not every one. The sample includes some 2,500,000 clones, around 90% of them seen just once. The sample comprised naive CD4+ T cells from PBMCs. The receptor set was obtained from a man aged 18 to 35 in good health. Some clones in this sample may be carry-over from other donors' samples. CDR3s include the opening cysteine and the closing phenylalanine or tryptophan. Each record gives: CDR3 protein, J gene, V gene.

CASSRLVGETQYF TRBJ2-5 TRBV4-1
CASSGSGRAYNEQFF TRBJ2-1 TRBV7-9
CASRGTGNTEAFF TRBJ1-1 TRBV6-6
CASSPLGGGSAGELFF TRBJ2-2 TRBV4-1
CASSPGTSGRVIPGELFF TRBJ2-2 TRBV27
CASRTRFSYEQYF TRBJ2-7 TRBV7-8
CASSFPEEDTQYF TRBJ2-3 TRBV5-5
CASSLVGGQGEAGELFF TRBJ2-2 TRBV5-1
CASSQDTYLVRGNEQFF TRBJ2-1 TRBV14
CASSLKIGELFF TRBJ2-2 TRBV28
CASSTPQDSDTQYF TRBJ2-3 TRBV6-6
CASSPGTWGSPLHF TRBJ1-6 TRBV10-1
CASSATTYSSYEQYF TRBJ2-7 TRBV5-1
CASSQDKGGQPGANVLTF TRBJ2-6 TRBV4-3
CASSQAREARSYNEQFF TRBJ2-1 TRBV9
CASSLGQGAGNEQFF TRBJ2-1 TRBV7-9
CASSLGQGAGEQYF TRBJ2-7 TRBV7-2